This T cell receptor (beta chain) came from a study of technical replicates of blood from a few donors. Sequencing used immunoSEQ multiplex PCR; TCRdb keeps in-frame clones, though not all of them. Of 65,000 to 95,000 clones listed, around 90% are singletons. The sample comprised T cells isolated from PBMCs. The receptor's source is a human donor in good health.

CDR3 nucleotide sequence: TGTGCCAGCAGCTTGGAAGGGGGCACAGATACGCAGTATTTT. Protein: CASSLEGGTDTQYF. This chain joins TRBV7-9 and TRBJ2-3, with D maybe TRBD1 (5 bases). This CDR3 region has 14 residues. The germline V and J ends were trimmed by 3 bases and 1 base, with 8 bases remaining between them. Germline CDR1 SEHNR, CDR2 FQNEAQ (reference sequence).